Listed below are T cell receptor beta chains from one sample, sequenced in a study of T cell responses to AZD1222 COVID-19 vaccine. The table came from immunoSEQ multiplex PCR; TCRdb's copy has only in-frame clones and leaves some out. The table includes over 95,000 clones, 85% to 90% detected once. The material was peripheral blood, obtained on day 0 of AZD1222 vaccination. The receptors derive from an adult in good health. CDR3s include the opening cysteine and the closing phenylalanine or tryptophan. The D gene is left open where the match is weak. Size values are once, few and many counts, or a class for expanded clones, and some rows have none.

>TRBV4-2|TRBD2|TRBJ2-7|.
TGTGCCAGCAGCCCCATGACTAGCGGGGTCTCCTACGAGCAGTACTTC
CASSPMTSGVSYEQYF
>TRBV7-2|.|TRBJ2-3|.
TGTGCCAGCAGCTTACGGGACACAGATACGCAGTATTTT
CASSLRDTDTQYF
>TRBV6-5|.|TRBJ1-1|.
TGTGCCAGCGGTAGTCCGGGGGTGGGGACTGAAGCTTTCTTT
CASGSPGVGTEAFF
>TRBV5-6|TRBD1|TRBJ2-7|.
TGTGCCAGTAGACTCTCCGGGACAGGGAAGAACGAGCAGTACTTC
CASRLSGTGKNEQYF
>TRBV28|.|TRBJ1-3|.
TGTGCCAGCAGTGGGGCCTCTGGAAACACCATATATTTT
CASSGASGNTIYF
>TRBV9|TRBD2|TRBJ2-3|.
TGTGCCAGCAGCTCAATCGGGAGGGCCGGGGATACGCAGTATTTT
CASSSIGRAGDTQYF
>TRBV28|TRBD2|TRBJ2-7|.
TGTGCCAGCAGTCCGAGCGGGAAGAAGGAGCAGTACTTC
CASSPSGKKEQYF
>TRBV7-2|.|TRBJ1-1|.
TGTGCCAGCAGCTTAGCAGGGTACACTGAAGCTTTCTTT
CASSLAGYTEAFF
>TRBV2|TRBD1|TRBJ1-2|.
TGTGCCAGCAGTGACGACAGGGTCCCAGGCTACACCTTC
CASSDDRVPGYTF
>TRBV18|.|TRBJ2-1|.
TGTGCCAGCTCACCACCGGACAGCCCCTACAATGAGCAGTTCTTC
CASSPPDSPYNEQFF
>TRBV5-8|.|TRBJ1-5|once
TGTGCCAGCAGCTTGGGGCAGGCCCCAACTCAGCCCCAGCATTTT
CASSLGQAPTQPQHF
>TRBV28|.|TRBJ1-1|few
TGTGCCAGCAGTCCCAGGACAGATAAGAACACTGAAGCTTTCTTT
CASSPRTDKNTEAFF
>TRBV5-4|TRBD1|TRBJ1-1|.
TGTGCCAGCAGCTTGGATGGAGACAGGGGAAACACTGAAGCTTTCTTT
CASSLDGDRGNTEAFF
>TRBV20-1|.|TRBJ1-2|.
TGCAGTGCCGCTTCTGGAGGTGGCTACACCTTC
CSAASGGGYTF
>TRBV7-3|TRBD2|TRBJ2-2|.
TGTGCCAGCAGCCCCCAAGCGGGAGAGGGGACCGGGGAGCTGTTTTTT
CASSPQAGEGTGELFF
>TRBV2|.|TRBJ2-7|few
TGTGCCAGTTCGTCGGACTGGAGCTCCTACGAGCAGTACTTC
CASSSDWSSYEQYF
>TRBV5-1|TRBD2|TRBJ2-1|.
TGCGCCAGCAGCACTGGACTAGCGGGAGGTAATGAGCAGTTCTTC
CASSTGLAGGNEQFF